The source of this T cell receptor beta chain is a study of blood T cell repertoires in COVID-19. V gave up 4 bases and J gave up 2 bases; unmatched junction bases: 9. The CDR3 length is 16 residues. Germline V gene data show CDR1 as LNHDA and CDR2 as SQIVND (reference sequence). Only in-frame clones appear in the TCRdb table, and some are missing; sequencing was by immunoSEQ multiplex PCR. The sample lists approximately 190,000 clones; around 76% were seen once. The sequence came from a woman between 55 and 75 years old with COVID-19, enrolled during active disease. The sample consisted of peripheral blood. The chain employs TRBV19 and TRBJ2-3; 7 nucleotides line up with TRBD1. The CDR3 protein is CASSTRQGADTDTQYF. DNA of the CDR3: TGTGCCAGTAGTACCCGACAGGGTGCAGACACAGATACGCAGTATTTT.